This T cell receptor (beta chain) is drawn from a study of blood T cell repertoires in COVID-19. Overall study context: The United States, Italy and Spain supplied acute and convalescent COVID-19 samples. From T cells, B-cell-depleted T cells, or PBMCs came the material, which was cDNA or gDNA.

Methods used by the authors: It was from reference gene primer amplification that nucleated cell counts were estimated. TCRdb keeps only in-frame clones here, not all; method: immunoSEQ multiplex PCR. V and J calls and clone size are copied from that table; D and trimming were computed from the DNA. Of 200,000 to 250,000 clones listed, approximately 90% are singletons. V trimming: 2 bases; J trimming: 5 bases; junction bases outside the gene matches: 7. Germline V lookup: CDR1 MNHEY, CDR2 SMNVEV (reference sequence). The CDR3 runs to 16 residues. The source is a man in his thirties or forties with acute or convalescent COVID-19. The chain uses TRBV27 and TRBJ1-1, with TRBD1 matching 11 bases. The sequencing input was peripheral blood. CDR3 nucleotides: TGTGCCAGCAGTTTAGTTGGACAGGGGGCGCGGACTGAAGCTTTCTTT. Translating gives CASSLVGQGARTEAFF.